This TCR beta chain originates from a study of T cell responses to AZD1222 COVID-19 vaccine. Overall study results and limits: Baseline serology detected seropositivity in only 6 or 7 AZD1222 recipients. Donors skewed white British and female; clonal diversity was possibly underestimated. With two AZD1222 doses given, Spike-specific TCR breadth and depth both rose. Samples come after the peak T cell response, not at day 14.

V dropped 1 base and J dropped 3 bases, with 13 bases sitting between them. The CDR3 is made up of 14 amino acids. In germline, CDR1 is GTSNPN, CDR2 SVGIG (reference sequence). Some clones are missing from TCRdb's copy, which holds only in-frame ones; the method was immunoSEQ multiplex PCR. Of 100,000 to 150,000 clones listed, over 85% are singletons. Concerning this clone: Its cognate antigen is unknown.

The chain recombines TRBV30 with TRBJ2-7; tentatively, D is TRBD2 (6 bases). The receptor's source is an adult in good health. Specimen: peripheral blood, collected on day 0 of AZD1222 vaccination. The CDR3 here is CAWSAQDYRYEQYF. CDR3 in DNA: TGTGCCTGGAGTGCCCAGGACTACCGCTACGAGCAGTACTTC.